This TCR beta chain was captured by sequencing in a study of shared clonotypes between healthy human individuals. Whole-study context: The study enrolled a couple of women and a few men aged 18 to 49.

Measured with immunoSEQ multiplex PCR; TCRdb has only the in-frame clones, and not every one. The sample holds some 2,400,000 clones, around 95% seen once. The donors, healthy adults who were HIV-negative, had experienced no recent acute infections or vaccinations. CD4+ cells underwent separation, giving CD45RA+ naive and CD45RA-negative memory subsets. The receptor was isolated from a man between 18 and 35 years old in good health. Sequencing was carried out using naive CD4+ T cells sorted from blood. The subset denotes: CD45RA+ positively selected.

CDR3 in amino acids: CASSFSGTSGSKSTYEQYF. Written as DNA, the CDR3 is TGTGCCAGCAGTTTCTCCGGGACTAGCGGGTCCAAAAGCACCTACGAGCAGTACTTC. The chain uses TRBV28 and TRBJ2-7; 12 bases align to TRBD2. The CDR3 is 19 residues long. From germline, CDR1 is MDHEN and CDR2 SYDVKM. The J segment lost 2 bases and the V segment lost 3 bases, leaving 14 bases of the junction unmatched.